This T cell receptor (beta chain) derives from a study of vaccination effects on CD4 cells after COVID-19. Within the ViraFEST assay, antigen-specific CD4+ T cells underwent expansion with viral peptide pools prior to sequencing. Scientists isolated CD4+ T cells after a roughly 9-day culture period ended. Each person got two doses of an mRNA SARS-CoV-2 vaccine, BNT162b2 or mRNA-1273. About this clone itself: The target antigen is unknown.

TCRdb's copy holds only in-frame clones and misses some; the assay was immunoSEQ multiplex PCR. In the table there are tens of thousands of clones, about 70% of which are singletons. The starting material was CD4+ T cells from PBMCs cultured with HCoV-OC43 spike peptides, obtained after COVID-19 vaccination. Subset indicated: HCoV-OC43 spike overlapping peptide pool stimulation. This receptor was obtained from a human donor who received a COVID-19 vaccine.

The CDR3 sequence: CASSNGQGGFYEQYF. As DNA, the CDR3 is TGTGCCAGCAGCAACGGACAGGGGGGATTCTACGAGCAGTACTTC. The chain links TRBV28 to TRBJ2-7; 10 nucleotides align to TRBD1. The CDR3 extends over 15 amino acids. The V and J ends lost 6 bases and 3 bases, in that order; junction bases with no gene match: 8. Germline CDR1 reads MDHEN; CDR2 reads SYDVKM. Full variable domain (remainder filled in from reference TRBV28 and TRBJ2-7): DVKVTQSSRYLVKRTGEKVFLECVQDMDHENMFWYRQDPGLGLRLIYFSYDVKMKEKGDIPEGYSVSREKKERFSLILESASTNQTSMYLCASSNGQGGFYEQYFGPGTRLTVT.